Reported below is one T cell receptor (beta chain). TCRdb re-called the 5' RACE reads; one entry per CDR3 protein, DNA not given. The data include some 440,000 distinct CDR3 sequences; the top ten clones carry roughly 2.2%. The data stem from a study of monozygotic twins with inflammatory bowel disease. The sequenced sample consisted of blood. The sequence was collected from a human donor with ulcerative colitis or Crohn's disease, or a healthy co-twin of an affected twin (not recorded which).

The CDR3 sequence is CASSSNFRQGQQYF. This rearrangement joins TRBV18 to TRBJ2-3; TCRdb reports TRBD1, a call that lacks DNA to check it against. This CDR3 spans 14 amino acids. Germline V gene lookup returns CDR1 KGHSH and CDR2 LQKENI.